The 25 T cell receptor beta chains below were found in one sample sequenced in a study of blood T cell repertoires in COVID-19. Method: immunoSEQ multiplex PCR; TCRdb's copy keeps in-frame clones and lacks some. Of around 35,000 clones in the sample, over 75% were seen once. The material sequenced was peripheral blood. The receptors shown here come from a human donor in a cohort sampled during active COVID-19.

This chain uses TRBV15 with TRBJ2-5; tentative D call: TRBD2 (5 bases). V was trimmed by 4 bases and J by 1 base, leaving 10 bases between them. CDR1 is LNHNV and CDR2 is YYDKDF in the germline V gene (reference sequence). This CDR3 region has 14 residues. The CDR3 nucleotides are TGTGCCACCAGCATCGGCGGAGGCCAAGAGACCCAGTACTTC. Translation gives CATSIGGGQETQYF.

CDR3 DNA sequence: TGTGCCAGCAGAATACAAACAGGGACCGGGGAGCTGTTTTTT. It specifies CASRIQTGTGELFF. This chain connects TRBV6-5 to TRBJ2-2; possible D gene TRBD1, 6 bases. Trimming stripped 6 bases from V and 5 bases from J, with 13 bases between. The germline CDR1 and CDR2 sequences are MNHEY and SVGAGI. The CDR3 extends over 14 amino acids.

This chain joins TRBV5-6 and TRBJ1-2; tentative D call: TRBD1 (5 bases). Germline-derived CDR1 and CDR2 are SGHDT and YYEEEE. The V and J ends lost 2 bases and 7 bases respectively, with 12 bases between them. This CDR3 has 13 residues. The CDR3 DNA is TGTGCCAGCAGCTTTTCAGGGTTTCCTGGCTACACCTTC. Amino acid sequence: CASSFSGFPGYTF.

The chain joins TRBV12-3 or TRBV12-4 to TRBJ1-2; possibly TRBD1 for D (6 bases). Trimming stripped 6 bases from V and 4 bases from J, with 12 bases between. The CDR3 consists of 13 residues. The CDR3 DNA follows: TGTGCCAGCAGCCAAGGACAGTTCTATGGCTACACCTTC. Amino acids: CASSQGQFYGYTF.

V is TRBV5-1 and J is TRBJ1-5, with a weak D call TRBD1 (5 bases). The CDR3 runs 14 residues. With 0 bases removed from V and 4 bases from J, the gap between germline ends came to 8 bases. Germline V gene lookup returns CDR1 SGHRS and CDR2 YFSETQ. CDR3 amino acids: CASSLGGQNQPQHF. CDR3 sequence (DNA): TGCGCCAGCAGCTTGGGGGGCCAGAATCAGCCCCAGCATTTT.

A few counts support this clone. The V gene is TRBV10-3, the J gene TRBJ2-5, with 9 bases lining up with TRBD1. This CDR3 comprises 13 residues. The junction had 4 bases not matched to a gene; V was cut back by 6 bases and J by 5 bases. Looked up from germline, CDR1 is ENHRY and CDR2 is SYGVKD. Written as DNA, the CDR3 is TGTGCCATCAGCTCGGGACAGGGTGAGACCCAGTACTTC. Its protein is CAISSGQGETQYF.

This clone is a singleton in its sample. The V gene is TRBV7-2, the J gene TRBJ1-1; 7 nucleotides agree with TRBD1. The CDR3 totals 13 residues. Losses at the gene ends were 3 bases for V and 5 bases for J; bases not matched to a gene: 3. In germline, CDR1 is SGHTA, CDR2 FQGNSA. The chain's CDR3 is CASSFEGATEAFF. CDR3 bases: TGTGCCAGCAGCTTCGAGGGGGCGACTGAAGCTTTCTTT. The complete variable domain, with remaining parts taken from reference TRBV7-2 and TRBJ1-1, reads GAGVSQSPSNKVTEKGKDVELRCDPISGHTALYWYRQSLGQGLEFLIYFQGNSAPDKSGLPSDRFSAERTGGSVSTLTIQRTQQEDSAVYLCASSFEGATEAFFGQGTRLTVV.

The V gene is TRBV28, the J gene TRBJ2-7; TRBD1 might be the D (5 bases). The CDR3 has 15 amino acids. Germline V gene lookup returns CDR1 MDHEN and CDR2 SYDVKM. Trimming pared 2 bases from V and 3 bases from J, leaving 14 bases between. As DNA, the CDR3 is TGTGCCAGCAGTTTAGGCGACAGAGCTAGCTACGAGCAGTACTTC. Protein product: CASSLGDRASYEQYF.

This chain joins TRBV3-1 (or the pseudogene TRBV3-2) and TRBJ2-3, with 7 bases aligning to TRBD2. Germline trimming cut 2 bases from V and 4 bases from J; bases unmatched to any gene: 9. This CDR3 is 16 amino acids long. Germline V CDR1 and CDR2: LGHDT, YNNKEL (reference sequence). The CDR3 region is CASSQRGGGVADTQYF. The CDR3 DNA sequence: TGTGCCAGCAGCCAAAGAGGCGGGGGAGTCGCAGATACGCAGTATTTT.

This sequence joins TRBV2 and TRBJ1-2; TRBD1 agrees at 7 bases. From germline, CDR1 is SNHLY and CDR2 FYNNEI. The V gene end was trimmed by 3 bases and the J gene end by 4 bases; junction bases not matched to a gene: 5. The CDR3 covers 14 residues. The CDR3 bases are TGTGCCAGCAGTGAGGCAGGGGGAAGCTATGGCTACACCTTC. This translates into CASSEAGGSYGYTF.

In this sample, this clone turned up once. This rearrangement joins TRBV6-5 to TRBJ2-3; a possible D gene is TRBD1 (6 bases). The length of the CDR3 is 15 residues. Germline V lookup: CDR1 MNHEY, CDR2 SVGAGI. V lost 8 bases and J 1 base, leaving 16 bases between the germline ends. CDR3 coding DNA: TGTGCCAGCGGGACATCCTCGGGACGCACAGATACGCAGTATTTT. Translating gives CASGTSSGRTDTQYF.

This chain connects TRBV6-5 to TRBJ1-2; TRBD1 might be the D (6 bases). From germline, CDR1 is MNHEY and CDR2 SVGAGI. The V end was cut by 2 bases, the J end by 4 bases, with 11 bases between. The CDR3 is 14 amino acids. The CDR3 loop is CASSYDRRTYGYTF. CDR3 bases: TGTGCCAGCAGTTACGACAGGCGGACCTATGGCTACACCTTC.

V is TRBV10-3 and J is TRBJ1-2; the D is unclear. Germline V gives CDR1 ENHRY, CDR2 SYGVKD. The CDR3 totals 12 residues. The V end was cut by 3 bases, the J end by 3 bases, with 5 bases between. The CDR3 nucleotides read TGTGCCATCAGTGACAGTTACTATGGCTACACCTTC. It yields the protein CAISDSYYGYTF.

The chain has TRBV5-1 and TRBJ1-4; tentatively, D is TRBD1 (5 bases). The CDR3 length is 15 residues. Germline loops: CDR1 SGHRS, CDR2 YFSETQ. V was trimmed by 3 bases and J by 4 bases, leaving 13 bases between them. The CDR3 here is CASSSQGPDNEKLFF. The DNA of the CDR3 is TGCGCCAGCAGCTCTCAGGGCCCTGATAATGAAAAACTGTTTTTT.

This clone was counted between two and nine times. The genes are TRBV6-5 and TRBJ1-6; D unclear. The CDR3 covers 14 residues. The V and J ends lost 7 bases and 8 bases respectively, with 15 bases between them. The germline V gene has CDR1 MNHEY and CDR2 SVGAGI. Here the CDR3 reads CASNSLGVYSPLHF. The CDR3 bases are TGTGCCAGCAACAGCCTCGGGGTTTATTCACCCCTCCACTTT.

The chain employs TRBV6-2 or TRBV6-3 and TRBJ2-3, with 9 bases that match TRBD2. This CDR3 is 18 amino acids long. V was clipped by 6 bases and J by 2 bases; unmatched bases: 15. Germline assignment: CDR1 MNHEY and CDR2 SVGEGT. The CDR3 nucleotides read TGTGCCAGCAGCCCCGGGGGAAGTAGCGGGGGCTTCACAGATACGCAGTATTTT. As protein: CASSPGGSSGGFTDTQYF.

The CDR3 DNA sequence: TGTGCCAGCAGCTTTCACCGGACAGGCGGAAACACCATATATTTT. Its translation: CASSFHRTGGNTIYF. The V and J genes are TRBV7-9 and TRBJ1-3; 7 bases line up with TRBD1. CDR1 is SEHNR and CDR2 is FQNEAQ in the germline V gene (reference sequence). J gave up 4 bases and V 3 bases, and 6 bases lay outside the gene matches. The CDR3 loop spans 15 amino acids.

This clone was picked up a small number of times. This chain uses TRBV7-9 with TRBJ2-2; D unresolved. The V gene lost 4 bases and the J gene lost 7 bases, with 4 bases spanning the gap. The germline CDR1 and CDR2 sequences are SEHNR and FQNEAQ (reference sequence). The CDR3 has 11 amino acids. Here the CDR3 reads CASSYSGELFF. Here the CDR3 DNA reads TGTGCCAGCAGCTATAGCGGGGAGCTGTTTTTT.

The chain recombines TRBV5-1 with TRBJ1-6; D remains unclear. The CDR3 consists of 13 residues. Trimming shortened V by 0 bases and J by 10 bases, and 8 bases separated the two germline ends. Germline CDR1 reads SGHRS; CDR2 reads YFSETQ. The CDR3 reads CASSLAYQSPLHF. The CDR3 region has the DNA TGCGCCAGCAGCTTGGCCTACCAATCACCCCTCCACTTT.

The chain combines TRBV27 with TRBJ1-5; D may be TRBD1 (6 bases). CDR1 is MNHEY, CDR2 SMNVEV, per germline (reference sequence). V was shortened by 5 bases and J by 2 bases, with 16 bases between the two germline ends. This CDR3 has 16 amino acids. CDR3 DNA sequence: TGTGCCAGCAGTCGTAATGGGGCAGGGGGCAATCAGCCCCAGCATTTT. Protein product: CASSRNGAGGNQPQHF.

The genes are TRBV12-5 and TRBJ2-7; no reliable D call. V dropped 6 bases and J dropped 7 bases, with 16 bases sitting between them. Germline V gene sequence: CDR1 LGHNT, CDR2 FRNRAP. This CDR3 has 13 residues. The CDR3 DNA is TGTGCTAGTGGCCTAAACCTAAACTCAGAGCAGTACTTC. Translated, it gives CASGLNLNSEQYF.

V and J are TRBV2 and TRBJ2-7, with TRBD2 matching over 8 bases. Germline CDR1 and CDR2: SNHLY and FYNNEI. This CDR3 spans 12 amino acids. The ends lost 5 bases at V and 4 bases at J; junction bases unmatched: 1. DNA for the CDR3: TGTGCCAGCAGTCCGGGAGGGTACGAGCAGTACTTC. Protein product: CASSPGGYEQYF.

V usage is TRBV6-2 or TRBV6-3 and J usage is TRBJ2-5, with 9 bases aligning to TRBD2. The CDR3 consists of 16 residues. The ends lost 6 bases at V and 2 bases at J; junction bases unmatched: 10. Germline CDR1 reads MNHEY; CDR2 reads SVGEGT. CDR3 DNA sequence: TGTGCCAGCAGCCAAGGCGGGGGGGCTAATCAAGAGACCCAGTACTTC. Translated, it gives CASSQGGGANQETQYF.

The chain's CDR3 is CASRGGRGTTNYGYTF. CDR3 nucleotides: TGTGCCAGCAGGGGTGGTAGGGGCACCACAAACTATGGCTACACCTTC. The V and J genes are TRBV7-2 and TRBJ1-2, with D possibly matching TRBD1 (5 bases). Trimming stripped 6 bases from V and 2 bases from J, with 19 bases between. CDR1 SGHTA and CDR2 FQGNSA come from the germline V gene. The CDR3 covers 16 residues.

The V gene is TRBV9, the J gene TRBJ2-3; maybe TRBD1 (5 bases). Germline V gene data show CDR1 as SGDLS and CDR2 as YYNGEE. This CDR3 contains 16 residues. Between the trimmed V and J ends, which lost 2 bases and 1 base, there was a span of 14 bases. CDR3 DNA sequence: TGTGCCAGCAGCGTGGGGCTAGGGGTGGGCACAGATACGCAGTATTTT. Amino acid sequence: CASSVGLGVGTDTQYF.